The source of this T cell receptor (beta chain) is a study of T-cell reconstitution after alpha-beta-depleted transplantation in children. Unique molecular identifiers were incorporated into the prepared TCRbeta library. TCRdb re-analysed the PCR reads in MiXCR, keeping a single row per CDR3 protein. Found here are 420,000 or so distinct CDR3 sequences, about a tenth of them singletons; the top ten hold 4.5% to 6.5%. The CDR3 is made up of 14 amino acids. The V gene end was trimmed by 3 bases and the J gene end by 5 bases; junction bases not matched to a gene: 4. Germline V gives CDR1 SGHVS, CDR2 FNYEAQ. This clonotype was detected ten times or more.

Sequenced material: PBMCs from the stem cell graft donor, taken from the stem cell graft. The chain employs TRBV7-6 and TRBJ1-2; 9 nucleotides line up with TRBD1. This TCR was sampled from a human donor who donated a stem cell graft to a child with acute myeloid leukemia. The CDR3: CASSFPDRGYGYTF. In nucleotides, the CDR3 is TGTGCCAGCAGCTTCCCTGACAGGGGGTATGGCTACACCTTC.